Sequencing of this TCR beta chain was carried out in a study of OX40 agonist ivuxolimab in advanced cancers. Study details: The patients' treatment was ivuxolimab, an agonistic anti-OX40 (CD134) antibody. Ivuxolimab was delivered to patients intravenously every 2 weeks at doses spanning 0.01 to 10 mg/kg. Of the participants, under 50% had some prior anti-PD-1, anti-PD-L1 or anti-CTLA-4 therapy, which was allowed. Study findings and constraints: Among T cells, CD8+ cells averaged more expanded clones than CD4+ cells.

Repertoires were generated with immunoSEQ multiplex PCR, while TCRdb's copy carries only in-frame clones and drops some. Among tens of thousands of clones listed, 80% to 90% were seen once. Remarks on this clone: What it binds is not known.

Germline CDR1 is SGHVS and CDR2 is FQNEAQ. Trimming removed 4 bases from V and 2 bases from J, with 9 bases in between. The CDR3 runs to 14 residues. The input for sequencing was CD4+ or CD8+ T cells sorted from blood, taken in a trial of the OX40 agonist ivuxolimab. The TCR comes from an adult with an advanced solid tumor such as melanoma, head and neck, liver or kidney cancer. The rearrangement uses TRBV7-8 and TRBJ1-5; D is perhaps TRBD1 (5 bases). The CDR3 region is CASSYGAGNQPQHF. The CDR3 DNA reads TGTGCCAGCAGCTACGGGGCCGGCAATCAGCCCCAGCATTTT. The entire variable domain, with the rest obtained from reference TRBV7-8 and TRBJ1-5, is as follows: GAGVSQSPRYKVAKRGQDVALRCDPISGHVSLFWYQQALGQGPEFLTYFQNEAQLDKSGLPSDRFFAERPEGSVSTLKIQRTQQEDSAVYLCASSYGAGNQPQHFGDGTRLSIL.